The sequence of this TCR beta chain was determined in a study of blood T cells in healthy people across ages. For the study at large: Per every two T cells, about one barcoded beta molecule was captured by template switching.

Total RNA was extracted at no less than 6 micrograms per sample. For the second PCR, which ran for roughly 6 to 11 cycles, a sample-barcoded 5' primer and a J-beta primer mix were used. Tagging of each cDNA molecule was performed by a template-switch adaptor with 12 random nucleotides. Each single sample gave us at least 2.5 million CDR3-containing paired-end reads. Using its own MiXCR run on the 5' RACE reads, TCRdb lists one record per CDR3 protein. The sample lists over a million distinct CDR3 sequences, approximately 38% occurring once. This clonotype showed up just a few times. This CDR3 has 16 residues. Germline CDR1 is DFQATT and CDR2 is SNEGSKA (reference sequence). V was shortened by 4 bases and J by 4 bases, with 20 bases between the two germline ends.

What was sequenced was blood. V usage is TRBV20-1 and J usage is TRBJ2-1; perhaps TRBD2 as D (6 bases). The receptor was derived from a woman in her late teens or twenties in good health. In nucleotides, the CDR3 is TGCAGTGCTATGACACTCGGGGGATCGCTGTACAATGAGCAGTTCTTC. It encodes CSAMTLGGSLYNEQFF.